This T cell receptor beta chain came from a study of cytomegalovirus exposure and HLA in healthy donors. Turning to this clone: Its antigen is unknown.

Some clones are missing from TCRdb's copy, which holds only in-frame ones; the method was immunoSEQ multiplex PCR. Of approximately 240,000 clones listed, around nine tenths are singletons. The donors formed part of the roughly 120-subject validation cohort, distinct from the approximately 640-subject first cohort. Study outcomes and limitations: Specificity of a few CMV-associated chains for CMV antigens was verified in vitro. Cytomegalovirus-associated TCR beta chains were listed, numbering 150 to 200. Some public TCRs appeared in many individuals, while most sequences were rare.

The CDR3 length is 15 residues. Germline V CDR1 and CDR2: MNHEY, SMNVEV (reference sequence). V was clipped by 1 base and J by 6 bases; unmatched bases: 5. Sequenced material: PBMCs. This sequence joins TRBV27 and TRBJ2-7, with 11 bases lining up with TRBD1. The clonotype was recovered from a woman aged 18-35 years in good health and CMV-seronegative. CDR3 residues: CASSLFGTGGGEQYF. CDR3 coding DNA: TGTGCCAGCAGTTTATTCGGGACAGGGGGTGGCGAGCAGTACTTC.